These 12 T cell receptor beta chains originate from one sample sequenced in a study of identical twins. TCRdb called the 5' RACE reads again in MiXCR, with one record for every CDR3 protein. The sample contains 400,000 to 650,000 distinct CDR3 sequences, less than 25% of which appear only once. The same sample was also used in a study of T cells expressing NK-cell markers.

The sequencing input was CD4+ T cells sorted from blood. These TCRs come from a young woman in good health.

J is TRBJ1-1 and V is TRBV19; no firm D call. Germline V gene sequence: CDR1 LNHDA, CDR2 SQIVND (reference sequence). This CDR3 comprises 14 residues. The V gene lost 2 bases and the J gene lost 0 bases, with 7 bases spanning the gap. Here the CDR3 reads CASSISVLNTEAFF. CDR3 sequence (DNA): TGTGCCAGTAGTATAAGTGTATTGAACACTGAAGCTTTCTTT.

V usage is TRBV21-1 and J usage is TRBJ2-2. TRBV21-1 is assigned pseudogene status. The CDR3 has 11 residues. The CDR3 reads CASSKIKELFF. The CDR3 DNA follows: TGTGCCAGCAGCAAGATAAAGGAGCTGTTTTTT.

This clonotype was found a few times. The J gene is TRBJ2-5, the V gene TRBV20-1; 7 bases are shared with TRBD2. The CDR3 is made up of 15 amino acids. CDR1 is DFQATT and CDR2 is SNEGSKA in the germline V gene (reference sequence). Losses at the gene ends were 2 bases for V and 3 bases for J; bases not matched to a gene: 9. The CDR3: CSARSSTGGKETQYF. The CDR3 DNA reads TGCAGTGCTAGATCCAGCACGGGGGGTAAAGAGACCCAGTACTTC.

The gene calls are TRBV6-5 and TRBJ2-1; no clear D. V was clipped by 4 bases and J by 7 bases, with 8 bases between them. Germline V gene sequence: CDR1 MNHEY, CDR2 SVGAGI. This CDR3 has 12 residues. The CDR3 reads CASSSGENEQFF. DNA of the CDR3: TGTGCCAGCAGTTCAGGAGAGAATGAGCAGTTCTTC.

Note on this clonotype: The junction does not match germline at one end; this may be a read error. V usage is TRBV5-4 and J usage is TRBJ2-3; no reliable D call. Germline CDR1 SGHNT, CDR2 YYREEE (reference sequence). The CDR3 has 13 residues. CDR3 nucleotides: TGTGCCATCAGCACTGAGAGCACAGATACGCAGTATTTT. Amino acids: CAISTESTDTQYF.

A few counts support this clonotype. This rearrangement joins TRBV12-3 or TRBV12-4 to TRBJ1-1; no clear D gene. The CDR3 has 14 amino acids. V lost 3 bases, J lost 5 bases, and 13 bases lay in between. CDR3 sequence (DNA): TGTGCCAGCAGTTTCTCGGGAGCCTGGACTGAAGCTTTCTTT. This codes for CASSFSGAWTEAFF.

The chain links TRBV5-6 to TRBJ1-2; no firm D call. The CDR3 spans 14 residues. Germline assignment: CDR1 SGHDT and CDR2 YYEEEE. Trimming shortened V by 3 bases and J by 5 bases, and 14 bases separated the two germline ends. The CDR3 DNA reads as TGTGCCAGCAGCTCAGGCCCACAAGGTTATGGCTACACCTTC. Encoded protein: CASSSGPQGYGYTF.

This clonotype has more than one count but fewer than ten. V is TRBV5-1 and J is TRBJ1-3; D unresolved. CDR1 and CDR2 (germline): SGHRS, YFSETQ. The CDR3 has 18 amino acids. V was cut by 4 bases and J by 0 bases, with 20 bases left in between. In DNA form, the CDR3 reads TGCGCCAGCAGCCCTCGGGCCTCCCAGTCCCGCTCTGGAAACACCATATATTTT. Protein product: CASSPRASQSRSGNTIYF.

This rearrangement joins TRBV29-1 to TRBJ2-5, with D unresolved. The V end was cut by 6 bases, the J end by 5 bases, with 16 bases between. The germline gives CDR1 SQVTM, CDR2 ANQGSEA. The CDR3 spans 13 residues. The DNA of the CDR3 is TGCAGCGTCGAACCCCTTGGTGGGGAGACCCAGTACTTC. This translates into CSVEPLGGETQYF. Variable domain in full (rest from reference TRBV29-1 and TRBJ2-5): SAVISQKPSRDICQRGTSLTIQCQVDSQVTMMFWYRQQPGQSLTLIATANQGSEATYESGFVIDKFPISRPNLTFSTLTVSNMSPEDSSIYLCSVEPLGGETQYFGPGTRLLVL.

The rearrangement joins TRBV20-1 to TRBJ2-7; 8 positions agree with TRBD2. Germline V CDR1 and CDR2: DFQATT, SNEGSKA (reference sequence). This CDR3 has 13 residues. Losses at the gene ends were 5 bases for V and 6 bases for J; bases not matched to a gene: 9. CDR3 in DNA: TGCAGTGCTTCCAGCGGGAGCGCTTCCGAGCAGTACTTC. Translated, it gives CSASSGSASEQYF.

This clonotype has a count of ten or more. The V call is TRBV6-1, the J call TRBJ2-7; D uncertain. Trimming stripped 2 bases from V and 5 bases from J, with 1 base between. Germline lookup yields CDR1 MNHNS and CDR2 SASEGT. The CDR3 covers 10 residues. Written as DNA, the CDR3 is TGTGCCAGCAGTGAAAACGAGCAGTACTTC. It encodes CASSENEQYF.

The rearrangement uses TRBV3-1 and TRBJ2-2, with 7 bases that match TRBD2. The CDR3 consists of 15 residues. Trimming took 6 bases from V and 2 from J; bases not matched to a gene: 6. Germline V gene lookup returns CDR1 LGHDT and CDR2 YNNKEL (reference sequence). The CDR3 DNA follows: TGTGCCAGCAGAGCGGGACTCATAAACACCGGGGAGCTGTTTTTT. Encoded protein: CASRAGLINTGELFF.